This note documents a single TCR beta chain sequence. V lost 5 bases, J lost 6 bases, and 16 bases lay in between. CDR3 length: 15 amino acids. This sample stems from a study of identical twins. MiXCR was run by TCRdb on the 5' RACE reads, yielding one entry per CDR3 protein. The table records hundreds of thousands of distinct CDR3 sequences, approximately 7.8% of them present only once. The same data also contributed to another study, on yellow fever vaccine responses in identical twins.

The sequence was collected from a woman under 30 in good health. The J gene is TRBJ2-2, the V gene TRBV12-3 or TRBV12-4, with unresolved D. The sequenced material came from CD8+ T cells sorted from blood. CDR3 region: CASSPPGYHAGELFF. CDR3 DNA sequence: TGTGCCAGCAGTCCCCCCGGGTATCACGCCGGGGAGCTGTTTTTT.